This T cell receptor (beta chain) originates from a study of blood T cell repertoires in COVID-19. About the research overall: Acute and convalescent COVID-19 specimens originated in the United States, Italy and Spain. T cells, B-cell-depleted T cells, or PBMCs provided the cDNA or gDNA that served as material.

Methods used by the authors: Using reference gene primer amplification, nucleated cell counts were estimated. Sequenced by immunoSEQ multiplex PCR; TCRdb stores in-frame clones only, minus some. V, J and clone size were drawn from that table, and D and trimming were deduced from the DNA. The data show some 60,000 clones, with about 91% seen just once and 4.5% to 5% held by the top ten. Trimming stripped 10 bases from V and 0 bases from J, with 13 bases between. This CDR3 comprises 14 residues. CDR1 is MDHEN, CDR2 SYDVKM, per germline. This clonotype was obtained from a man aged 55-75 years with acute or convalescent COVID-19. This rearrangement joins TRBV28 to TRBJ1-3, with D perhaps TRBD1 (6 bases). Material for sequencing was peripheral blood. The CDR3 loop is CATTGTLSGNTIYF. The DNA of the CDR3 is TGTGCCACCACCGGGACACTCTCTGGAAACACCATATATTTT.